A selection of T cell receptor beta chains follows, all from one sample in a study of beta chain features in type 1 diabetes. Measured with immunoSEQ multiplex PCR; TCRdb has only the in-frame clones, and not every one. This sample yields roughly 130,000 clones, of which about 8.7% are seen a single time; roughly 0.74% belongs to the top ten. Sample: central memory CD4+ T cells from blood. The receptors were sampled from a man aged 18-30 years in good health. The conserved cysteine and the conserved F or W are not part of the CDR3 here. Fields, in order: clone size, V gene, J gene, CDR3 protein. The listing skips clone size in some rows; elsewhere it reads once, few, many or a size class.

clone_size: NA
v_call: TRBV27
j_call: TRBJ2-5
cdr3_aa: ASSQRGRETQY

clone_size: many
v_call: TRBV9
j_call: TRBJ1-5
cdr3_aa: ASSGEGSIYQPQH

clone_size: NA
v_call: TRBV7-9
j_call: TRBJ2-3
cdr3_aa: ASSRDTDTQY

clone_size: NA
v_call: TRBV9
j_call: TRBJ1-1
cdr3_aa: ASSTDAGYTEAF

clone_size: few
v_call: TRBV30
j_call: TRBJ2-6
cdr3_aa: AWEAGVSSGANVLT

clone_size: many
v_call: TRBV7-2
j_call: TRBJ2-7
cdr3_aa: ASSPGQGTFQEQY

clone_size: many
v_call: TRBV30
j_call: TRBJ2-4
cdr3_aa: AWSPRELAKNIQY

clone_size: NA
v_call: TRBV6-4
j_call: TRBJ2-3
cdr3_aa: ASSGVGADTQY

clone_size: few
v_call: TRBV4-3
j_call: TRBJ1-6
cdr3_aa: ASSQVDRVNSPLH

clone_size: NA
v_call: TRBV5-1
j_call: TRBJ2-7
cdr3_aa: ASSQIPGQGAYEQY

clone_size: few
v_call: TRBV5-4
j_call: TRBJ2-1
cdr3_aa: ASSLAPHTDNEQF

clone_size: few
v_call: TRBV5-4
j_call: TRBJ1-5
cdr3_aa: ASSIGVDQPQH

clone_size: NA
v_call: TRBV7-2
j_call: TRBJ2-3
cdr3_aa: ASSPDRAGDTQY

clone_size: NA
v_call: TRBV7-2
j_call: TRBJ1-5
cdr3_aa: ASSWGVTGEQPQH

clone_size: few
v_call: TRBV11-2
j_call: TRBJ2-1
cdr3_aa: ASSLAGGYNEQF

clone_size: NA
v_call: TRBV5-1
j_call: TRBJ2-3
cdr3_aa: ASLLEGGPKGADTQY

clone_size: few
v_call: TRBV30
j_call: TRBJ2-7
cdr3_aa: AWSGKGAVRSYEQY

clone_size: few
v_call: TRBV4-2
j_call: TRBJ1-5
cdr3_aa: ASSQEQGLDQPQH

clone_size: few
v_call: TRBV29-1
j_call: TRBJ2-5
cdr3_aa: SVESSGETQY

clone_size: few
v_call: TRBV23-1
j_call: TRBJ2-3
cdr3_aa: ASRGGRDTQY

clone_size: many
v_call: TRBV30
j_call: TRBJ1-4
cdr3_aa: AWGANEKLF

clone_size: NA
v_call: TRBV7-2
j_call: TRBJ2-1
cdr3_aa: ASSRSGGGSYNEQF

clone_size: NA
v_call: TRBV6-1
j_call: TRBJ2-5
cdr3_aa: ASSLRQGRQTQY

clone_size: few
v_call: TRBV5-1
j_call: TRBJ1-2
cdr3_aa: ASSLATGWDNGYT